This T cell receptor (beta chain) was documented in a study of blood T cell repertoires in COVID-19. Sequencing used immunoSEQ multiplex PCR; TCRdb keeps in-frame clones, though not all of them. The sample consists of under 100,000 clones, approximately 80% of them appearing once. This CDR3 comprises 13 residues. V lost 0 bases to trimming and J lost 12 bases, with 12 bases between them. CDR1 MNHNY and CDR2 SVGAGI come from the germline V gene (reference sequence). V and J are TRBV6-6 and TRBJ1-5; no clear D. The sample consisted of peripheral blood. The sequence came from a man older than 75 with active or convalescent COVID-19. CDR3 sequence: CASSYSPEGFQHF. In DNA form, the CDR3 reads TGTGCCAGCAGTTACTCGCCGGAGGGCTTCCAGCATTTT.